This T cell receptor (beta chain) was identified during a study of blood T cell repertoires in COVID-19. In germline, CDR1 is LGHNA, CDR2 YNFKEQ. The CDR3 totals 13 residues. J gave up 3 bases and V 6 bases, and 3 bases lay outside the gene matches. Measured with immunoSEQ multiplex PCR; TCRdb has only the in-frame clones, and not every one. The table has 400,000 or so clones, around 90% seen once. The chain employs TRBV4-2 and TRBJ2-3, with TRBD1 matching over 7 bases. The clonotype comes from a man younger than 35 who had recovered from COVID-19. The sequenced material came from PBMCs or T cells enriched from blood (not recorded which). The CDR3 sequence is CASRGTATDTQYF. CDR3 in DNA: TGTGCCAGCAGAGGGACAGCTACAGATACGCAGTATTTT.